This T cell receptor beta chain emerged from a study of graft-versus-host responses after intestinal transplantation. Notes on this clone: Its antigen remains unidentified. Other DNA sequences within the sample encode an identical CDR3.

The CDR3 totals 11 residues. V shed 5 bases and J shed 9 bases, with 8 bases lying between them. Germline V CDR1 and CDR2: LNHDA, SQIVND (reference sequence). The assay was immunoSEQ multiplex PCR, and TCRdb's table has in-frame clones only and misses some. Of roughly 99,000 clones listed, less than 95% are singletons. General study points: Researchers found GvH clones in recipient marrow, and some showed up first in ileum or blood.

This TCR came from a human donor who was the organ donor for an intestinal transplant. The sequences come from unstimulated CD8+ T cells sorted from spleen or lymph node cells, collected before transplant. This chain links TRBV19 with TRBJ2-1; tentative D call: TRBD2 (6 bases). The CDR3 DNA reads TGTGCCAGTAGTGGACTAAGTGAGCAGTTCTTC. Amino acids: CASSGLSEQFF.